This T cell receptor beta chain derives from a study of molecular identifiers for immune sequencing clone quantification. Naive CD8 libraries came from around 20,000 to 1,000,000 sorted cells with 10%, 30% or 50% RNA. Per the germline V gene, CDR1 is LGHNA and CDR2 is YSLEER. The CDR3 has 16 amino acids. Remarks on this clonotype: One end of the junction varies from germline; a read error may be responsible.

Preparation of the bulk TCR libraries relied on previously described methods and listed TCR primers. TCRdb fed the PCR reads into MiXCR, producing one record per CDR3 protein. This table holds around 9,000 distinct CDR3 sequences, roughly a fifth found once. Material: naive CD8+ T cells from blood, with Jurkat cell RNA spiked in. Subset in this sample: FACS-sorted CD8+CD4-CCR7+CD45RA+ naive T cells. The origin of this receptor is a human donor in good health. Some libraries in this study had Jurkat cell RNA spiked in. The rearrangement joins TRBV4-3 to TRBJ2-2; D possibly corresponds to TRBD2 (5 bases). CDR3 bases: TGCGCCAGCAGCCGAGATTACGATCGCTACACCGGGGAGCTGTTCTTT. This codes for CASSRDYDRYTGELFF.